This TCR beta chain was captured in a study of cytomegalovirus exposure and HLA in healthy donors. Turning to the study itself: A prior analysis found 117 million unique TCR beta sequences from around 180 million T cells.

The PCR used 60 Vbeta and 13 Jbeta primers. Measured with immunoSEQ multiplex PCR; TCRdb has only the in-frame clones, and not every one. This table holds about 160,000 clones, roughly 80% found once. Per germline, CDR1 SGHRS and CDR2 YFSETQ. This CDR3 is 13 amino acids long. The ends were cut back, 4 bases at V and 1 base at J, with 7 bases in the middle. The sequencing sample was made of PBMCs. V gene TRBV5-1 combines with J gene TRBJ2-3, with D tentatively TRBD1 (6 bases). The sequence came from a man between 25 and 39 years old in good health and CMV-seropositive. As DNA, the CDR3 is TGCGCCAGCAGCAGACAGGGCACAGATACGCAGTATTTT. Its translation is CASSRQGTDTQYF.